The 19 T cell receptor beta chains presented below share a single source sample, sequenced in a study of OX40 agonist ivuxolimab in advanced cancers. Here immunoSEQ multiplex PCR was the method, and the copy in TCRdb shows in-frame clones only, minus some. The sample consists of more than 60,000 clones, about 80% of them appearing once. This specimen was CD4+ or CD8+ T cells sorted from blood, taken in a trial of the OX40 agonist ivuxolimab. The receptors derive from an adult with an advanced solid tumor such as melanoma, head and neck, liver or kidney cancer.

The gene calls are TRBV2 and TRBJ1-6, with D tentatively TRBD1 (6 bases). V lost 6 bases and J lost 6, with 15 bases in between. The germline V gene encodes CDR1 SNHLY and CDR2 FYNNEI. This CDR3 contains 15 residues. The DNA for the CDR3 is TGTGCCAGCAGCTACGACAGGCGGATTAATTCACCCCTCCACTTT. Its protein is CASSYDRRINSPLHF.

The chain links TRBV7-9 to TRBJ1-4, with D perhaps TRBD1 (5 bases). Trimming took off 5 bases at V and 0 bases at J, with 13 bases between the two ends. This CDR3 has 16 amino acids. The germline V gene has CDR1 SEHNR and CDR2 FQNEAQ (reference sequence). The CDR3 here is CASSRGVTATNEKLFF. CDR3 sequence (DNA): TGTGCCAGCAGCCGAGGGGTTACAGCAACTAATGAAAAACTGTTTTTT.

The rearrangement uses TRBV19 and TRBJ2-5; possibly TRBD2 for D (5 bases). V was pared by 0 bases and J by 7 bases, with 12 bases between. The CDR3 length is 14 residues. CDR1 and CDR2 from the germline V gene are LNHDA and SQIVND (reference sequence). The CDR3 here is CASSIDRGEGTQYF. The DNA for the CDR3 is TGTGCCAGTAGTATAGATCGGGGAGAGGGGACCCAGTACTTC.

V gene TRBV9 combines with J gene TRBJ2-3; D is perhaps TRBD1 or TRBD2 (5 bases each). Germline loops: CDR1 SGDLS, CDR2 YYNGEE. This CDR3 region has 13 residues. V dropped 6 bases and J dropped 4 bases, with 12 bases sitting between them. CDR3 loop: CASKGLASDTQYF. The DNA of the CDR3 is TGTGCCAGCAAGGGGCTAGCCTCAGATACGCAGTATTTT.

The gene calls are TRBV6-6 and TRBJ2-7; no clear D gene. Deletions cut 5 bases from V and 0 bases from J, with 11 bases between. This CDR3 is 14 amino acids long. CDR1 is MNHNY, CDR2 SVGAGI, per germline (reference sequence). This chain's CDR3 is CASSPLSHSYEQYF. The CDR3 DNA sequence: TGTGCCAGCAGTCCCCTCTCCCACTCCTACGAGCAGTACTTC.

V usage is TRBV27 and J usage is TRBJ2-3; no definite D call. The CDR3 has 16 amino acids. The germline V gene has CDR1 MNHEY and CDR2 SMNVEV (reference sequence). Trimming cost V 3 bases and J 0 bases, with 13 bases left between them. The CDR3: CASSFRGGTSTDTQYF. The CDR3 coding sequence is TGTGCCAGCAGTTTCCGAGGCGGAACCAGCACAGATACGCAGTATTTT.

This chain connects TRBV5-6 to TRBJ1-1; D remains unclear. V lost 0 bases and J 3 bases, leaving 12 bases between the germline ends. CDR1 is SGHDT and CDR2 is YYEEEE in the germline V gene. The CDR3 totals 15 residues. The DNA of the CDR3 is TGTGCCAGCAGCTTGGGGTCGGCAACCTACACTGAAGCTTTCTTT. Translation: CASSLGSATYTEAFF.

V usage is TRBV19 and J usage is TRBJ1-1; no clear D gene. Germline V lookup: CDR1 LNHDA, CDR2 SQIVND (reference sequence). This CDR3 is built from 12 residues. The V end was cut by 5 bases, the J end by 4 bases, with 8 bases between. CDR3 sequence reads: CASSDFGTEAFF. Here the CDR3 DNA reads TGTGCCAGTAGTGATTTTGGCACTGAAGCTTTCTTT.

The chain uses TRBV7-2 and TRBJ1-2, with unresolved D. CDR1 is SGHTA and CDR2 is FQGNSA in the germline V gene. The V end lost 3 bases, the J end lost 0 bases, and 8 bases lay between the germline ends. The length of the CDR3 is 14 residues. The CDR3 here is CASSLQSSNYGYTF. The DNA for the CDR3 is TGTGCCAGCAGCTTGCAGAGTTCTAACTATGGCTACACCTTC.

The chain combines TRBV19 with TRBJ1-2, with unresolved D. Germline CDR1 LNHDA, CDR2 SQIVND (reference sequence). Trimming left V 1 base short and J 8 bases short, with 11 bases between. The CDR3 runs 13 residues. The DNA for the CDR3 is TGTGCCAGTAGTATAGTAGGAGGAGGCGGCTACACCTTC. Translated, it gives CASSIVGGGGYTF.

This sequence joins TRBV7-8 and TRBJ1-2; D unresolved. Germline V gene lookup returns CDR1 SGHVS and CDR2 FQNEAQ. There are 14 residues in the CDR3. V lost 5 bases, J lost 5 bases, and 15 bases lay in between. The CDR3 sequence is CASSEDDTGYGYTF. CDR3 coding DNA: TGTGCCAGCAGCGAGGACGATACGGGGTATGGCTACACCTTC.

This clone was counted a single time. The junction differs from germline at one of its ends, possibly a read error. CDR3 residues: CAISVNRGPNSGYTF. DNA of the CDR3: TGTGCCATCAGTGTGAACAGGGGGCCGAACTCTGGCTACACCTTC. The chain uses TRBV10-3 and TRBJ1-2; 9 nucleotides agree with TRBD1. The CDR3 totals 15 residues. Germline CDR1 reads ENHRY; CDR2 reads SYGVKD.

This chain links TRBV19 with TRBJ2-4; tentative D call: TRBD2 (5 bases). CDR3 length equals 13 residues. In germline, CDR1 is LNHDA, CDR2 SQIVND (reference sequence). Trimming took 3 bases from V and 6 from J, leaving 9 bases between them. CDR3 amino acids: CASSIPGINIQYF. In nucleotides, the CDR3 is TGTGCCAGTAGTATCCCGGGGATAAACATTCAGTACTTC.

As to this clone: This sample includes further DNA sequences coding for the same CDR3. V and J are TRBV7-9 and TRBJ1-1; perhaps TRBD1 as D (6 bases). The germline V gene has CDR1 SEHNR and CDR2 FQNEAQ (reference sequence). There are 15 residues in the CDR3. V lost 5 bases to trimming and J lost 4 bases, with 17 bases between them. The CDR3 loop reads CASSVYRVTSTEAFF. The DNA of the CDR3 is TGTGCCAGCAGCGTTTACAGGGTTACCAGCACTGAAGCTTTCTTT.

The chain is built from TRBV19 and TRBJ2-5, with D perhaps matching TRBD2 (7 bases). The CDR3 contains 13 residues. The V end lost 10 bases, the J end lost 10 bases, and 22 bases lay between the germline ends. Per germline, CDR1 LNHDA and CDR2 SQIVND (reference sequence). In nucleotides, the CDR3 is TGTGCCACCGGGGGCACTGATCGGGGGGACCAGTACTTC. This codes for CATGGTDRGDQYF.

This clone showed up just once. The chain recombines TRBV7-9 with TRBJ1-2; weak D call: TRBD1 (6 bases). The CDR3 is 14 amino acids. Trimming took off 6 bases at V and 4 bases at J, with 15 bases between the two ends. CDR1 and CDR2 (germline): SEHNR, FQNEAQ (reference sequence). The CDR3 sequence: CASSPTGQGYGYTF. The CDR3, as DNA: TGTGCCAGCAGTCCAACAGGGCAAGGCTATGGCTACACCTTC.

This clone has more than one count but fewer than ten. This CDR3 is CASKRLMSNQPQHF. The CDR3 nucleotides read TGTGCCAGTAAGAGGTTAATGAGCAATCAGCCCCAGCATTTT. The chain uses TRBV19 and TRBJ1-5, with D unclear. The length of the CDR3 is 14 residues. Germline V gene sequence: CDR1 LNHDA, CDR2 SQIVND (reference sequence). Trimming stripped 7 bases from V and 1 base from J, with 11 bases between.

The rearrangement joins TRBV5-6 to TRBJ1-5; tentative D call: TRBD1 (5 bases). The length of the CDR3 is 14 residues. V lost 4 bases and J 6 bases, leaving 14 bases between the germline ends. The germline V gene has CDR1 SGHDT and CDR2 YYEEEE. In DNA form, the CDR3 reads TGTGCCAGCAGCCCATACGCAGGGAGTCAGCCCCAGCATTTT. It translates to CASSPYAGSQPQHF.

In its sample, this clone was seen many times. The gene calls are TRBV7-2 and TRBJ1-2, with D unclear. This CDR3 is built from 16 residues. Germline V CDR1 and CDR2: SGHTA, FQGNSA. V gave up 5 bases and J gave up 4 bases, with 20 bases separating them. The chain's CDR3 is CASSPQGGGVRYGYTF. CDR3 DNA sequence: TGTGCCAGCAGCCCCCAAGGAGGTGGGGTTCGCTATGGCTACACCTTC.